This TCR beta chain originates from a study of control samples from healthy donors and cancer patients. Sequenced by immunoSEQ multiplex PCR; TCRdb stores in-frame clones only, minus some. The table includes approximately 70,000 clones, approximately 90% detected once. Germline V gene sequence: CDR1 MNHNY, CDR2 SVGAGI (reference sequence). From its first to its last residue, the CDR3 has 16 amino acids. Turning to this clone: The DNA is left out, because the CDR3 cannot be placed on it with certainty; the CDR3 is given as TCRdb lists it.

This sequence was found in a woman aged 45 to 65 with colorectal cancer. The chain links TRBV6-6 to TRBJ2-1; the listed D gene, TRBD2, was not tested against the DNA. Sequenced: PBMCs. The CDR3 spells CASSTSTSGSYNEQFF.